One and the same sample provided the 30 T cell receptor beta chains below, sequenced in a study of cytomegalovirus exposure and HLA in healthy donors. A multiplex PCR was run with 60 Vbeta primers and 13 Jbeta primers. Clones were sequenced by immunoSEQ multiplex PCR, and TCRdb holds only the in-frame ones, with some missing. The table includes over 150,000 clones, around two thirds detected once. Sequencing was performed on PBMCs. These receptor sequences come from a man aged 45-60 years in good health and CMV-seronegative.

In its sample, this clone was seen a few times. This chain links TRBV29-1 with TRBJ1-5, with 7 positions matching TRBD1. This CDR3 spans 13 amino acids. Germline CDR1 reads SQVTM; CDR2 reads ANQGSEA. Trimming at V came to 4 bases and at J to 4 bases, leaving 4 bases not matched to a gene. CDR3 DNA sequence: TGCAGCGTTGCCAGGGGGGAGAATCAGCCCCAGCATTTT. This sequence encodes CSVARGENQPQHF.

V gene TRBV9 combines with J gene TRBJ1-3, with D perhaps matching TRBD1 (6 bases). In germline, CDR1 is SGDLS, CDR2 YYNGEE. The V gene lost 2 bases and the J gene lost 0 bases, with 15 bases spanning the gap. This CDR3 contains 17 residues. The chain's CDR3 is CASSVGPTGSSGNTIYF. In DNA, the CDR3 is TGTGCCAGCAGCGTTGGTCCCACAGGGTCCTCTGGAAACACCATATATTTT.

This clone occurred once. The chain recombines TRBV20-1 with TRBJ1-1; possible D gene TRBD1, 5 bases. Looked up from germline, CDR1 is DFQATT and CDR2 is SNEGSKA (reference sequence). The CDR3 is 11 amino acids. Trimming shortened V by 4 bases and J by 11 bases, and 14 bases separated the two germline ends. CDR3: CSAKAGGGAFF. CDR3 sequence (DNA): TGCAGTGCTAAGGCCGGGGGAGGCGCTTTCTTT.

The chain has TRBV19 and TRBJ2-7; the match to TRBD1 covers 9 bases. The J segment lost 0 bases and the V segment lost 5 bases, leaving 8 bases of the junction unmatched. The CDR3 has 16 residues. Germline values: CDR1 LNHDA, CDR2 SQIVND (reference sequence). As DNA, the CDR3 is TGTGCCAGTAGTCCCGAGACAGGGGGGAGCTCCTACGAGCAGTACTTC. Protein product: CASSPETGGSSYEQYF.

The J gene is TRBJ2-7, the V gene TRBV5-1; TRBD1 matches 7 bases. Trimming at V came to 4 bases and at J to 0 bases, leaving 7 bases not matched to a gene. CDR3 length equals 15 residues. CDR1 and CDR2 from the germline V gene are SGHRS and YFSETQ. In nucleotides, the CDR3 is TGCGCCAGCAGCCCCCGGACAGGACCCTCCTACGAGCAGTACTTC. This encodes CASSPRTGPSYEQYF.

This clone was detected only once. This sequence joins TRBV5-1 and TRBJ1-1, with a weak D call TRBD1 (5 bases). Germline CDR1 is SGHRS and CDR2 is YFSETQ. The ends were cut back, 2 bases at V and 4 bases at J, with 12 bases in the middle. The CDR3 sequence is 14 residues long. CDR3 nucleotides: TGCGCCAGCAGCTTAGTCGGGGGGGGCACTGAAGCTTTCTTT. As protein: CASSLVGGGTEAFF. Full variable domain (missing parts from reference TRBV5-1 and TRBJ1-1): KAGVTQTPRYLIKTRGQQVTLSCSPISGHRSVSWYQQTPGQGLQFLFEYFSETQRNKGNFPGRFSGRQFSNSRSEMNVSTLELGDSALYLCASSLVGGGTEAFFGQGTRLTVV.

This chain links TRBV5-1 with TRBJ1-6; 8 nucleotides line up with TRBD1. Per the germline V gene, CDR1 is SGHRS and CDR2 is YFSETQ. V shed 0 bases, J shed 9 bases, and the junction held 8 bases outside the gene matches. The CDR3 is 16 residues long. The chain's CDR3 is CASSLDRTGNGSPLHF. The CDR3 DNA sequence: TGCGCCAGCAGCTTGGACCGGACAGGGAATGGTTCACCCCTCCACTTT.

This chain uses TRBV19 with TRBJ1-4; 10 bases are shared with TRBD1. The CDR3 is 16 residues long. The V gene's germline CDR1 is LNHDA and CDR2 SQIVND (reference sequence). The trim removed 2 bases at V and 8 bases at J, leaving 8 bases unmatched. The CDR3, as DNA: TGTGCCAGTAGTATAAGGGGGACAGGGGTGAACGAAAAACTGTTTTTT. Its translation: CASSIRGTGVNEKLFF. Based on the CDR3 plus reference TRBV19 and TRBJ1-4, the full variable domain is DGGITQSPKYLFRKEGQNVTLSCEQNLNHDAMYWYRQDPGQGLRLIYYSQIVNDFQKGDIAEGYSVSREKKESFPLTVTSAQKNPTAFYLCASSIRGTGVNEKLFFGSGTQLSVL.

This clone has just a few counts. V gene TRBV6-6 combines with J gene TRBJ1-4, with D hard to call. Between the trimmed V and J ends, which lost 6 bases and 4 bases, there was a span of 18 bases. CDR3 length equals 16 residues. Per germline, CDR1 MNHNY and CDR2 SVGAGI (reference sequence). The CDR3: CASRARRGGLNEKLFF. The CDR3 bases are TGTGCCAGCAGGGCCAGGAGAGGCGGACTTAATGAAAAACTGTTTTTT.

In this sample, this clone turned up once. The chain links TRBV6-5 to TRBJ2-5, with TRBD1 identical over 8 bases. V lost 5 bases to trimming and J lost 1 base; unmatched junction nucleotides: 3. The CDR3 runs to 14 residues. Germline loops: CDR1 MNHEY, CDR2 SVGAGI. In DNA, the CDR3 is TGTGCCAGCAGTCCCGACAGGGGCCAAGAGACCCAGTACTTC. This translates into CASSPDRGQETQYF.

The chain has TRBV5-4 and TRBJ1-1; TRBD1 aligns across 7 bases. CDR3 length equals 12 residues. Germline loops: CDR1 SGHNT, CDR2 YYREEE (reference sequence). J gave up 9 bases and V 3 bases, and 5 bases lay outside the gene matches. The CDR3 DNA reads TGTGCCAGCAGCTATCCGGGACAGCAAGCTTTCTTT. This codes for CASSYPGQQAFF.

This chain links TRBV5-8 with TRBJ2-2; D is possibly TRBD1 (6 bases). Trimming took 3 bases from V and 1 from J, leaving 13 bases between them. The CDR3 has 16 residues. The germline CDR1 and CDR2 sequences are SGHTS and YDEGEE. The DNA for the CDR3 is TGTGCCAGCAGCTCGCGACAGGCATTGAACACCGGGGAGCTGTTTTTT. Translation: CASSSRQALNTGELFF. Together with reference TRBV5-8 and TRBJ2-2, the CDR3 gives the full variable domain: EAGVTQSPTHLIKTRGQQATLRCSPISGHTSVYWYQQALGLGLQFLLWYDEGEERNRGNFPPRFSGRQFPNYSSELNVNALELEDSALYLCASSSRQALNTGELFFGEGSRLTVL.

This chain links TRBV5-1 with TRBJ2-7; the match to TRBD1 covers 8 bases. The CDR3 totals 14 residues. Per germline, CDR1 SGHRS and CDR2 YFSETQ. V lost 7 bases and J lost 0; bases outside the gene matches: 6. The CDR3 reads CASGGQGSSYEQYF. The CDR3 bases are TGCGCCAGCGGAGGACAGGGCAGCTCCTACGAGCAGTACTTC.

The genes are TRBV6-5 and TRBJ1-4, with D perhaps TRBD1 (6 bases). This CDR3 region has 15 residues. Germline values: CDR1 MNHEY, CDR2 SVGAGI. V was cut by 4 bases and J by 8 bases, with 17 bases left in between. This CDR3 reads CASSSGVGGGEKLFF. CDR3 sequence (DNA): TGTGCCAGCAGTTCTGGCGTCGGCGGGGGCGAAAAACTGTTTTTT.

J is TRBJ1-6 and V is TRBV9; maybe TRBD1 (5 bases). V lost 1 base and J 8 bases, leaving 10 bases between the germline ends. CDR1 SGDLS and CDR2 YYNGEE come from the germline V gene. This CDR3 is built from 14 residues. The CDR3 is CASSVTPRDSPLHF. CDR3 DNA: TGTGCCAGCAGCGTAACCCCCAGGGATTCACCCCTCCACTTT.

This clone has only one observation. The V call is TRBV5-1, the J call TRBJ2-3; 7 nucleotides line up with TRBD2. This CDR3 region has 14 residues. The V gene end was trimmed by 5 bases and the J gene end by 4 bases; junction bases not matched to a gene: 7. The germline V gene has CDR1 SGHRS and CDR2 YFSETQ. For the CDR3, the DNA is TGCGCCAGCAGGAGGCTAGCGGTCTCAGATACGCAGTATTTT. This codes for CASRRLAVSDTQYF.

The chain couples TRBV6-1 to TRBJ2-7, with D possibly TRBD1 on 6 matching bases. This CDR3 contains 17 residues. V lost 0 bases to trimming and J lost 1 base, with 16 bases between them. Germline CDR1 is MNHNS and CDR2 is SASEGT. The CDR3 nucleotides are TGTGCCAGCAGTGAAGCGGGGGTGGGACATCTTTCCTACGAGCAGTACTTC. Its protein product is CASSEAGVGHLSYEQYF.

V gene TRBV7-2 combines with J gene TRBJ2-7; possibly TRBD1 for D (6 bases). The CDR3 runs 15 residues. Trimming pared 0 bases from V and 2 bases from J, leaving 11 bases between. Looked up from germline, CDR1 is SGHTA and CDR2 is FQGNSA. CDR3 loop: CASSLARTVTYEQYF. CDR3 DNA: TGTGCCAGCAGCTTAGCGCGGACAGTCACCTACGAGCAGTACTTC.

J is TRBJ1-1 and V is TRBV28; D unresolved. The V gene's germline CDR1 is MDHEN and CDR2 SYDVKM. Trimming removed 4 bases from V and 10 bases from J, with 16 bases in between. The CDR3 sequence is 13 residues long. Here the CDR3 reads CASSYTSGFPAFF. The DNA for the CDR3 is TGTGCCAGCAGTTACACTTCCGGGTTCCCAGCTTTCTTT.

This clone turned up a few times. The DNA for the CDR3 is TGTGCCACCACAGGGTCCGACTATGGCTACACCTTC. This encodes CATTGSDYGYTF. The chain couples TRBV6-1 to TRBJ1-2, with D perhaps TRBD1 (6 bases). Germline V gene sequence: CDR1 MNHNS, CDR2 SASEGT. This CDR3 contains 12 residues. Trimming pared 10 bases from V and 3 bases from J, leaving 12 bases between.

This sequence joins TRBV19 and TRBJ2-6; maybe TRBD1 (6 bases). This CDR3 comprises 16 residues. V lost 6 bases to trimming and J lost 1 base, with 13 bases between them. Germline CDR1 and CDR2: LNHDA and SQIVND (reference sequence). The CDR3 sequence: CASRDSLPSGANVLTF. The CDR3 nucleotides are TGTGCCAGTAGGGACAGTCTTCCTTCTGGGGCCAACGTCCTGACTTTC.

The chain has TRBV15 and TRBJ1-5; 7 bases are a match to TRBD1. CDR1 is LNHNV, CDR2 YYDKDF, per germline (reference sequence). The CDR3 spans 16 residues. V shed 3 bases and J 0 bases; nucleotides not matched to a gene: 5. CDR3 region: CATSSGGQASNQPQHF. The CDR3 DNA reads TGTGCCACCAGCAGTGGAGGACAGGCTAGCAATCAGCCCCAGCATTTT.

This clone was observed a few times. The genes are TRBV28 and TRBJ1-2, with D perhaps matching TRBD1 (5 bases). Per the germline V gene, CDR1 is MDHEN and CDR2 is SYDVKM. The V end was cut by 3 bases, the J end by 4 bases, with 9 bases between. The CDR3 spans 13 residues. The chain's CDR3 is CASSFRALYGYTF. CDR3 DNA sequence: TGTGCCAGCAGTTTCAGGGCTCTCTATGGCTACACCTTC.

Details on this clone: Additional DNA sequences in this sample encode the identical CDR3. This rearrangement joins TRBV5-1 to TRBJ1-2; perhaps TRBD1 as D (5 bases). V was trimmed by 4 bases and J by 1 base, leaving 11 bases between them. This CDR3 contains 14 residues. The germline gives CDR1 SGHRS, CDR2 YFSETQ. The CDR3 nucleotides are TGCGCCAGCAGCCCCGGGGGGGGTAACTATGGCTACACCTTC. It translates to CASSPGGGNYGYTF.

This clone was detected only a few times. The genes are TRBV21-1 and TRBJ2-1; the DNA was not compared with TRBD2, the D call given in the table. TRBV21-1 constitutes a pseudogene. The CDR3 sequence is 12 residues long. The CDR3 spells CASWNLAGGQFF. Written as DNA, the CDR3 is TGTGCCAGCTGGAATCTAGCGGGGGGGCAGTTCTTC.

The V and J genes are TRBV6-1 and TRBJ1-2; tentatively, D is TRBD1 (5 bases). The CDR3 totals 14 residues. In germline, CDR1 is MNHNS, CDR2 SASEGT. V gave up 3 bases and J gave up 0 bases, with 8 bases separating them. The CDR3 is CASSDAGSNYGYTF. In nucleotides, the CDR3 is TGTGCCAGCAGTGATGCAGGGTCTAACTATGGCTACACCTTC.

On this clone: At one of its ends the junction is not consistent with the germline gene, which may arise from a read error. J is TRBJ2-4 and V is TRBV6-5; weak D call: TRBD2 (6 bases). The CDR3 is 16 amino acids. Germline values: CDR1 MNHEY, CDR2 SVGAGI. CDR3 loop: CASSYSVGGAKNIQYF. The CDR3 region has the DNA TGTGCCAGCAGTTACTCGGTGGGAGGAGCCAAAAACATCCAGTACTTC.

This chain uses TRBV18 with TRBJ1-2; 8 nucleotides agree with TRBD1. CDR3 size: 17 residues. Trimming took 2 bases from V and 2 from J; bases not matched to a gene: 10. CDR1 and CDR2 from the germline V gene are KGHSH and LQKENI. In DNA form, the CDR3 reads TGTGCCAGCTCACCAGTAGTTGGGACAGGCCTAAACTATGGCTACACCTTC. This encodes CASSPVVGTGLNYGYTF.

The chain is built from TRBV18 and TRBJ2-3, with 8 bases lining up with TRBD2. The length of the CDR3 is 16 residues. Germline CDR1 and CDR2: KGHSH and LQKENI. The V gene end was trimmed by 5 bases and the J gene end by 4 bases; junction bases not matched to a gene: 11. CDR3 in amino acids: CASSSGLVGAADTQYF. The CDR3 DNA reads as TGTGCCAGCTCATCGGGACTAGTTGGGGCGGCAGATACGCAGTATTTT.

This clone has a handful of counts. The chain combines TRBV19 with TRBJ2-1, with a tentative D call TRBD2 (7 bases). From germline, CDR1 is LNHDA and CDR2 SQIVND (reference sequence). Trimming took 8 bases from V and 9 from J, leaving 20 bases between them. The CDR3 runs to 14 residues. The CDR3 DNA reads TGTGCCAGTGCCCGCGGGGGCCCCCGGACTGAGCAGTTCTTC. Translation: CASARGGPRTEQFF.